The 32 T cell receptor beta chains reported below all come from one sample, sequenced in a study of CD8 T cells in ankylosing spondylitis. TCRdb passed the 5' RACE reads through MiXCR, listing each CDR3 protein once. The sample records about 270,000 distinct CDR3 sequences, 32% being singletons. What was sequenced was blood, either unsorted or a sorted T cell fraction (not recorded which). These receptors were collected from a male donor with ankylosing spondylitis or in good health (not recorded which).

Here the CDR3 reads CASSQDRGYGYTF. The CDR3 DNA reads as TGTGCCAGCAGCCAGGACAGGGGATATGGCTACACCTTC. The chain is built from TRBV27 and TRBJ1-2; TRBD1 aligns across 9 bases. Per germline, CDR1 MNHEY and CDR2 SMNVEV (reference sequence). J gave up 5 bases and V 6 bases, and 4 bases lay outside the gene matches. This CDR3 region has 13 residues.

This CDR3 is CSARVPDWKETQYF. DNA of the CDR3: TGCAGTGCTAGAGTCCCTGACTGGAAAGAGACCCAGTACTTC. The genes are TRBV20-1 and TRBJ2-5; D ambiguous. V was pared by 1 base and J by 3 bases, with 12 bases between. Germline values: CDR1 DFQATT, CDR2 SNEGSKA (reference sequence). CDR3 size: 14 residues.

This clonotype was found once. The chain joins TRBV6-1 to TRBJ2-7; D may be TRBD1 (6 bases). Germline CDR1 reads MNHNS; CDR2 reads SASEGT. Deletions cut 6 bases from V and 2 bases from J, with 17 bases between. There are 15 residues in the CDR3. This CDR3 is CASRRGGRGAYEQYF. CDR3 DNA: TGTGCCAGCAGACGAGGGGGTCGGGGCGCCTACGAGCAGTACTTC.

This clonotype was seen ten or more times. CDR3 coding DNA: TGTGCCAGCAGTTACTCAAGCAATCAGCCCCAGCATTTT. Translated, it gives CASSYSSNQPQHF. V gene TRBV6-5 combines with J gene TRBJ1-5, with D uncertain. CDR3 length: 13 amino acids. From germline, CDR1 is MNHEY and CDR2 SVGAGI. Trimming took off 0 bases at V and 1 base at J, with 1 base between the two ends.

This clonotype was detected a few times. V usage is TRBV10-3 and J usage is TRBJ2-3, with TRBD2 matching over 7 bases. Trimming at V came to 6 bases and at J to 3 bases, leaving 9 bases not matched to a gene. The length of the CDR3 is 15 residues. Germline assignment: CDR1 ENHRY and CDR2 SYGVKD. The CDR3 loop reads CAIRDGLEGTDTQYF. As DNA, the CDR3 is TGTGCCATCAGAGATGGACTAGAGGGTACAGATACGCAGTATTTT.

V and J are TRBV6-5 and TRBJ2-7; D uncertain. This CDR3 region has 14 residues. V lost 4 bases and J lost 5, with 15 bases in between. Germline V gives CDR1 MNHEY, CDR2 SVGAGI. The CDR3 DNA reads TGTGCCAGCAGTTGGACCGGACGGCCCCACGAGCAGTACTTC. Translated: CASSWTGRPHEQYF.

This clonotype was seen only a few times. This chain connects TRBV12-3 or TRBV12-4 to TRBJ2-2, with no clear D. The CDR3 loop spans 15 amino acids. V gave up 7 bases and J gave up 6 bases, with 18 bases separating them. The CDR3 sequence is CASTLPLGQAGELFF. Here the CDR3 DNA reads TGTGCCAGCACGCTGCCTCTTGGTCAGGCCGGGGAGCTGTTTTTT.

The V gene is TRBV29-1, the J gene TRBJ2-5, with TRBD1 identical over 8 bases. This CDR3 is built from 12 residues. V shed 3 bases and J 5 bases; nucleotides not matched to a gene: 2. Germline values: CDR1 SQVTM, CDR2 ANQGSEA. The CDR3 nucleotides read TGCAGCGTTGAGCAGGGGGCGGAGACCCAGTACTTC. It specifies CSVEQGAETQYF.

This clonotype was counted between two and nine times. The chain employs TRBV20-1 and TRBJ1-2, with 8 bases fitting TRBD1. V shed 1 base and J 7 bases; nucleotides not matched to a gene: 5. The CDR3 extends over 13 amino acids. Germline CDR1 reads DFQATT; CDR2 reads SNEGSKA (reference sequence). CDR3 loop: CSARGRGPGGYTF. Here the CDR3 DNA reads TGCAGTGCTAGAGGCAGGGGGCCGGGTGGCTACACCTTC.

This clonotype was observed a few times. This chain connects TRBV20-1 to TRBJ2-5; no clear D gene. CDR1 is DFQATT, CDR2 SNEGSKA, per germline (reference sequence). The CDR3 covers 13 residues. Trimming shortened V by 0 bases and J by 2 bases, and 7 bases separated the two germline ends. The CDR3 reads CSAREPPQETQYF. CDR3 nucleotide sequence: TGCAGTGCTAGAGAACCCCCGCAAGAGACCCAGTACTTC.

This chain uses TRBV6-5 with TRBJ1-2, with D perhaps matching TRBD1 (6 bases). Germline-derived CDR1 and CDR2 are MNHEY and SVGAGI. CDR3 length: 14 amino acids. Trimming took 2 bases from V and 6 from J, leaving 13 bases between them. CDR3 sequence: CASSYAGAQNGYTF. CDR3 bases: TGTGCCAGCAGTTACGCAGGGGCGCAGAATGGCTACACCTTC.

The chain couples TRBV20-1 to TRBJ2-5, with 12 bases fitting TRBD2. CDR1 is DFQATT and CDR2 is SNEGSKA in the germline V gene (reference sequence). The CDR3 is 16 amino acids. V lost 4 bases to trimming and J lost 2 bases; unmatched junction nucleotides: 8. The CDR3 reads CSAIFWTSGAQETQYF. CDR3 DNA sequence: TGCAGTGCTATCTTTTGGACTAGCGGGGCGCAAGAGACCCAGTACTTC.

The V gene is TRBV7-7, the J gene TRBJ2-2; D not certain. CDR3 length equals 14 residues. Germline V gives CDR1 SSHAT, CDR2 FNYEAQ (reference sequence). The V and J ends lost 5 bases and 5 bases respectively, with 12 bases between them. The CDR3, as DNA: TGTGCCAGCAGCACCCAACTGGGTACCGGGGAGCTGTTTTTT. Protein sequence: CASSTQLGTGELFF.

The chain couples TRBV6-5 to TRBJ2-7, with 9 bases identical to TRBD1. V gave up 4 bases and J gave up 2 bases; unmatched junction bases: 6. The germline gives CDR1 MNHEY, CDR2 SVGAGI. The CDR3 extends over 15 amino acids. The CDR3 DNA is TGTGCCAGCAGTTTCGGACAGGGGCGGACCTACGAGCAGTACTTC. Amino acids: CASSFGQGRTYEQYF.

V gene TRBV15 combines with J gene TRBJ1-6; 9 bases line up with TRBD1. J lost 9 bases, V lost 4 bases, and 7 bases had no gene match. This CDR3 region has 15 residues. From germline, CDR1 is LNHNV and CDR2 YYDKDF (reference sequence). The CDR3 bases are TGTGCCACCAGCACCATAGGACAGGGGACTTCACCCCTCCACTTT. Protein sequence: CATSTIGQGTSPLHF.

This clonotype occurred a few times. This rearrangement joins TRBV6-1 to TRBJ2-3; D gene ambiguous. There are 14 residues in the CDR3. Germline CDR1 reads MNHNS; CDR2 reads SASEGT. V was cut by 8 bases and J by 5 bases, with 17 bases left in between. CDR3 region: CASSSVSAGDTQYF. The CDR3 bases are TGTGCCAGCTCGAGCGTGAGTGCAGGAGATACGCAGTATTTT.

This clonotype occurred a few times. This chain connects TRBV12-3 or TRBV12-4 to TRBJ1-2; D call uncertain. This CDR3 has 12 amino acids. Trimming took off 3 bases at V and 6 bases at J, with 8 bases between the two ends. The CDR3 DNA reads TGTGCCAGCAGTTTGCGGTCAGATGGCTACACCTTC. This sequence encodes CASSLRSDGYTF.

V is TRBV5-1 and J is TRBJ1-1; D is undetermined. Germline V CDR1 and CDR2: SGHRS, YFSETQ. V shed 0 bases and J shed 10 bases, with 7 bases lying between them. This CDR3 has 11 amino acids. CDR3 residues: CASSLGHGAFF. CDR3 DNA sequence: TGCGCCAGCAGCTTGGGACACGGAGCTTTCTTT.

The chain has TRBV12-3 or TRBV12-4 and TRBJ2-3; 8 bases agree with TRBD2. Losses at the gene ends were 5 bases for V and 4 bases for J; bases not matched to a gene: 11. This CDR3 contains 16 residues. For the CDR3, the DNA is TGTGCCAGCAGTCCTCCAATGGCGGGGGGAGCAGATACGCAGTATTTT. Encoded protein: CASSPPMAGGADTQYF.

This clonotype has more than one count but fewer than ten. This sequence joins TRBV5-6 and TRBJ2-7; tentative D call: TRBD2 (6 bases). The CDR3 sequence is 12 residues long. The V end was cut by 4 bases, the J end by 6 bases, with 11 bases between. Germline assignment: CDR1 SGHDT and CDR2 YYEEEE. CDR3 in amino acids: CASSARRAEQYF. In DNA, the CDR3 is TGTGCCAGCAGCGCGAGGAGGGCCGAGCAGTACTTC. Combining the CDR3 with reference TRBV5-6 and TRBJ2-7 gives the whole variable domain DAGVTQSPTHLIKTRGQQVTLRCSPKSGHDTVSWYQQALGQGPQFIFQYYEEEERQRGNFPDRFSGHQFPNYSSELNVNALLLGDSALYLCASSARRAEQYFGPGTRLTVT.

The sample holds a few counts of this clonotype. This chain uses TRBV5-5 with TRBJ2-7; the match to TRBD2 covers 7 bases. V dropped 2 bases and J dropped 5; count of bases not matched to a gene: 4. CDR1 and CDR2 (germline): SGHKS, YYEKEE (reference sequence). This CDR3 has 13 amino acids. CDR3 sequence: CASSFWGGDEQYF. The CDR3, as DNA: TGTGCCAGCAGCTTCTGGGGGGGGGACGAGCAGTACTTC. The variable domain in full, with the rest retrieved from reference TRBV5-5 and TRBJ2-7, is DAGVTQSPTHLIKTRGQQVTLRCSPISGHKSVSWYQQVLGQGPQFIFQYYEKEERGRGNFPDRFSARQFPNYSSELNVNALLLGDSALYLCASSFWGGDEQYFGPGTRLTVT.

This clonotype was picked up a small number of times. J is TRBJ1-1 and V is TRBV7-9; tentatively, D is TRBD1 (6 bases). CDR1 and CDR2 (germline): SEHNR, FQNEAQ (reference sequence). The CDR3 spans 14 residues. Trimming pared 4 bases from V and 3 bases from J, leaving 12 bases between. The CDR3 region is CASSYSQGHTEAFF. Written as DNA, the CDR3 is TGTGCCAGCAGCTACTCACAGGGCCACACTGAAGCTTTCTTT.

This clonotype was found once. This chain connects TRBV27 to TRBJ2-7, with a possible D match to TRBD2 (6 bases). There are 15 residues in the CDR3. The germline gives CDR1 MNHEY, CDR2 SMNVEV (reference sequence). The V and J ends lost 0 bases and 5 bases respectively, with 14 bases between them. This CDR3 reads CASSLSLIGRNEQYF. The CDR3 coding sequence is TGTGCCAGCAGTTTATCACTAATCGGGAGAAACGAGCAGTACTTC.

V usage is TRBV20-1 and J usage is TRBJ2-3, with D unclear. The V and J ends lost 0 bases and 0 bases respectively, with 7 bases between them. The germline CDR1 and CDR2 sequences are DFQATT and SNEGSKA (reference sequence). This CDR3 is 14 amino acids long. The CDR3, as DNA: TGCAGTGCTAGAGATCCCTCTAGCACAGATACGCAGTATTTT. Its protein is CSARDPSSTDTQYF.

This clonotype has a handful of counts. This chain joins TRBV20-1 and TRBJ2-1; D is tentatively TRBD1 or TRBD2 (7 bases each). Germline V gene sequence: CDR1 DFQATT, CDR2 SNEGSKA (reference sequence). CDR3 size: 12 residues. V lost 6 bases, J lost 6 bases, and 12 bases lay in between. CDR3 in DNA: TGCAGTGCCCAGGGGGGGGGCAATGAGCAGTTCTTC. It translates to CSAQGGGNEQFF.

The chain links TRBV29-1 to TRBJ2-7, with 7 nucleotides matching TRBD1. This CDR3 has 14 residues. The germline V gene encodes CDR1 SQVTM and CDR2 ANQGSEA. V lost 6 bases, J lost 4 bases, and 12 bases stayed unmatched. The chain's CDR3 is CSVGTWDRNYEQYF. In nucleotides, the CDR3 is TGCAGCGTGGGTACCTGGGACAGAAATTACGAGCAGTACTTC.

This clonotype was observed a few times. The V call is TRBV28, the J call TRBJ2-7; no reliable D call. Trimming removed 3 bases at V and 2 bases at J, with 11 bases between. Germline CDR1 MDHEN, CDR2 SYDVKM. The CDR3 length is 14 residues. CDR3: CASSFGLLTYEQYF. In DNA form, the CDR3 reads TGTGCCAGCAGTTTTGGGCTCCTTACCTACGAGCAGTACTTC.

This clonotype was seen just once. Here the CDR3 DNA reads TGTGCCAGCAGTGGAAGGACAGCTAGAGAAAAACTGTTTTTT. The encoded protein is CASSGRTAREKLFF. The chain links TRBV12-3 or TRBV12-4 to TRBJ1-4, with D perhaps TRBD1 (6 bases). This CDR3 spans 14 amino acids. V was clipped by 5 bases and J by 8 bases, with 15 bases between them.

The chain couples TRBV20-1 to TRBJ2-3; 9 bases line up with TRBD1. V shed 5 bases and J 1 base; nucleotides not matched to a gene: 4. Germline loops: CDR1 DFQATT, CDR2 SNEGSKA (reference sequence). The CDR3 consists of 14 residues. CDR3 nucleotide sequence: TGCAGTGCTGACGACAGGGGGGGCACAGATACGCAGTATTTT. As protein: CSADDRGGTDTQYF.

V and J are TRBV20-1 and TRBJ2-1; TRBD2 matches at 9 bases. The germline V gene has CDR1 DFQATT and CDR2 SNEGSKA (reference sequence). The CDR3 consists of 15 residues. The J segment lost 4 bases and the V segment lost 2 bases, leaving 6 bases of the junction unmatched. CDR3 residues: CSARLAGLQYNEQFF. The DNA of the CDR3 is TGCAGTGCTAGACTAGCGGGGCTTCAATACAATGAGCAGTTCTTC.

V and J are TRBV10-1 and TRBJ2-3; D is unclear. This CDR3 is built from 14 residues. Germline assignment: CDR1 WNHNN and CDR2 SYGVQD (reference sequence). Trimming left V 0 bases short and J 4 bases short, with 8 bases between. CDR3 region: CASSESNAPDTQYF. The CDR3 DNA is TGCGCCAGCAGTGAGTCGAACGCGCCAGATACGCAGTATTTT.

CDR3 nucleotides: TGCAGCCGGATAGATCGAGCAACAGGGGGGGACGAGCAGTACTTC. Residues: CSRIDRATGGDEQYF. The rearrangement links TRBV29-1 to TRBJ2-7; maybe TRBD1 (8 bases). Germline CDR1 reads SQVTM; CDR2 reads ANQGSEA. The ends were cut back, 8 bases at V and 5 bases at J, with 25 bases in the middle. The CDR3 length is 15 residues.